This is a list of T cell receptor beta chains from one sample in a study of T-cell memory formation after mild COVID-19. MiXCR, applied by TCRdb to the 5' RACE reads, yields one record per CDR3 protein. The table shows fewer than 650,000 distinct CDR3 sequences, with roughly a sixth occurring only once. The sample was PBMCs or a T cell subset sorted from them (not recorded which). The source of these receptors is an adult woman who had mild COVID-19 (a few samples of this study predate the infection). Cell type and time point are not known. The CDR3 runs from the conserved cysteine through the conserved F or W. Each record gives: V gene, J gene, clone size, D gene, CDR3 DNA, CDR3 protein. D genes are given only for firm matches. The size field is filled for only some rows; it gives once, few, many or a size class.

V gene: TRBV11-3
J gene: TRBJ2-3
clone size: few
D gene: .
CDR3 DNA: TGTGCCAGCAGCACCTTCTGGGGGGAGAGGAGTACAGATACGCAGTATTTT
CDR3 protein: CASSTFWGERSTDTQYF

V gene: TRBV12-3/TRBV12-4
J gene: TRBJ1-1
clone size: .
D gene: TRBD1
CDR3 DNA: TGTGCCAGAAGTCTTTCCAGGACAGGGGCAGCTTTCTTT
CDR3 protein: CARSLSRTGAAFF

V gene: TRBV7-2
J gene: TRBJ1-2
clone size: .
D gene: TRBD1
CDR3 DNA: TGTGCCAGCAGCTTATGGGACAGGGGGCGCGGGTCTGGCTACACCTTC
CDR3 protein: CASSLWDRGRGSGYTF

V gene: TRBV6-5
J gene: TRBJ1-1
clone size: few
D gene: .
CDR3 DNA: TGTGCCAGCAGAGATTTTCAGGGGCGTAACACTGAAGCTTTCTTT
CDR3 protein: CASRDFQGRNTEAFF

V gene: TRBV11-3
J gene: TRBJ2-5
clone size: .
D gene: .
CDR3 DNA: TGTGCCAGCAGCTCGGGAGTTTCGCAAGAGACCCAGTACTTC
CDR3 protein: CASSSGVSQETQYF

V gene: TRBV23-1
J gene: TRBJ2-7
clone size: .
D gene: .
CDR3 DNA: TGCGCCAGCAGTCAGCCCCGTTCGGGGTCCAGCTACGAGCAGTACTTC
CDR3 protein: CASSQPRSGSSYEQYF

V gene: TRBV11-3
J gene: TRBJ2-1
clone size: few
D gene: TRBD2
CDR3 DNA: TGTGCCAGCAGCTCTCTAGCGGGAGTTTCCAATGAGCAGTTCTTC
CDR3 protein: CASSSLAGVSNEQFF

V gene: TRBV7-3
J gene: TRBJ2-2
clone size: .
D gene: TRBD2
CDR3 DNA: TGTGCCAGCACCTCCTCCCCCACAAGACTAGCGCGAAACACCGGGGAGCTGTTTTTT
CDR3 protein: CASTSSPTRLARNTGELFF

V gene: TRBV9
J gene: TRBJ2-7
clone size: few
D gene: .
CDR3 DNA: TGTGCCAGCAGCGTTGGGGAGGCGAGGGTCCCCTACGAGCAGTACTTC
CDR3 protein: CASSVGEARVPYEQYF

V gene: TRBV9
J gene: TRBJ2-1
clone size: .
D gene: TRBD1
CDR3 DNA: TGTGCCAGCAGCCGGACGGGACAGGCATACAATGAGCAGTTCTTC
CDR3 protein: CASSRTGQAYNEQFF

V gene: TRBV5-1
J gene: TRBJ2-2
clone size: .
D gene: TRBD2
CDR3 DNA: TGCGCCAGCAGCCCATACCGCGAACTAGCGGGGGAGCTGTTTTTT
CDR3 protein: CASSPYRELAGELFF

V gene: TRBV6-2/TRBV6-3
J gene: TRBJ2-1
clone size: .
D gene: TRBD1
CDR3 DNA: TGTGCCAGCAGTTACGGGGACAGGGGGCCCTACAATGAGCAGTTCTTC
CDR3 protein: CASSYGDRGPYNEQFF

V gene: TRBV5-1
J gene: TRBJ2-3
clone size: .
D gene: .
CDR3 DNA: TGCGCCAGCAGCTTGGAACCCTATAGCACAGATACGCAGTATTTT
CDR3 protein: CASSLEPYSTDTQYF

V gene: TRBV5-6
J gene: TRBJ2-3
clone size: few
D gene: TRBD2
CDR3 DNA: TGTGCCAGCATCCGAGCGGGGGGCCCAGATACGCAGTATTTT
CDR3 protein: CASIRAGGPDTQYF

V gene: TRBV5-1
J gene: TRBJ1-1
clone size: .
D gene: TRBD1
CDR3 DNA: TGCGCCAGCAGGGGACAGGGGAAGAACACTGAAGCTTTCTTT
CDR3 protein: CASRGQGKNTEAFF

V gene: TRBV5-1
J gene: TRBJ2-1
clone size: .
D gene: .
CDR3 DNA: TGCGCCAGCAGCTCCACTTGGAGCAATGAGCAGTTCTTC
CDR3 protein: CASSSTWSNEQFF

V gene: TRBV24-1
J gene: TRBJ2-2
clone size: few
D gene: TRBD1
CDR3 DNA: TGTGCCACCAGTGCCGGGACAGGATACACCGGGGAGCTGTTTTTT
CDR3 protein: CATSAGTGYTGELFF

V gene: TRBV2
J gene: TRBJ2-3
clone size: few
D gene: TRBD2
CDR3 DNA: TGTGCCAGCAGTGACTCACTAGCGGGAAGCACAGATACGCAGTATTTT
CDR3 protein: CASSDSLAGSTDTQYF

V gene: TRBV7-8
J gene: TRBJ1-2
clone size: .
D gene: .
CDR3 DNA: TGTGCCAGCAGCCCCACCGGACGGAGGGCCAGTGGCTACACCTTC
CDR3 protein: CASSPTGRRASGYTF